This T cell receptor (beta chain) appears in the sequencing data of a study of shared clonotypes between healthy human individuals. Across the whole study: Researchers assigned three CD4 naive, three CD4 memory, two CD8 naive and one CD8 memory plate to each donor. Study-level results: Naive CD4 clonotype sharing across a few donors was approximately 5%.

As regards this clone: Its antigen is currently unknown.

V lost 5 bases to trimming and J lost 0 bases, with 11 bases between them. This CDR3 is built from 15 residues. CDR1 and CDR2 from the germline V gene are MNHEY and SMNVEV (reference sequence). Terminally differentiated effector memory CD45RA+ cells were excluded by CCR7 positive selection of CD45RO-negative cells. The repertoire was sequenced with immunoSEQ multiplex PCR; TCRdb's copy has only in-frame clones and lacks some. The data contain about 2 million clones, over 85% of them singletons. The V gene is TRBV27, the J gene TRBJ2-1, with D uncertain. The sample consisted of naive CD8+ T cells sorted from blood. This clonotype was sampled from a man aged 18 to 29 in good health. Here the CDR3 reads CASSLDPSSYNEQFF. CDR3 coding DNA: TGTGCCAGCAGTCTGGACCCGAGCTCCTACAATGAGCAGTTCTTC.